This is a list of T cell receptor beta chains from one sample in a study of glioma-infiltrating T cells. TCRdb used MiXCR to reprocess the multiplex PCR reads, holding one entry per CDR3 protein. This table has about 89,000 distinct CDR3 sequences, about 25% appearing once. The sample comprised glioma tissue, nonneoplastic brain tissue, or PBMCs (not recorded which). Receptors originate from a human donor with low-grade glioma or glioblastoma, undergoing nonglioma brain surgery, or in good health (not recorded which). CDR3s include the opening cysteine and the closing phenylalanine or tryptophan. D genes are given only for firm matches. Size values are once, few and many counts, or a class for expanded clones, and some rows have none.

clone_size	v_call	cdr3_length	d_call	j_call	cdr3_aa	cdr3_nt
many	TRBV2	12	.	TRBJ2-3	CASSEAQRTQYF	TGTGCCAGCAGTGAAGCGCAGAGGACGCAGTATTTT
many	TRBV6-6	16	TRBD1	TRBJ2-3	CASSYWDRSSGNTQYF	TGTGCCAGCAGTTACTGGGACAGGTCTTCTGGGAATACGCAGTATTTT
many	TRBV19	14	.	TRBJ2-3	CASRKQASTDTQYF	TGTGCCAGTAGGAAACAGGCTAGCACAGATACGCAGTATTTT
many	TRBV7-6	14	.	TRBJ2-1	CASSLVGTSGEQFF	TGTGCCAGCAGCTTAGTGGGTACGAGCGGTGAGCAGTTCTTC
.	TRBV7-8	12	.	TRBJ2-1	CASSGRGPEQFF	TGTGCCAGCAGCGGCCGGGGCCCTGAGCAGTTCTTC
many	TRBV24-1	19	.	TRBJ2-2	CATSDRTGIRDGITGELFF	TGTGCCACCAGTGACCGCACGGGAATCCGGGACGGGATCACCGGGGAGCTGTTTTTT
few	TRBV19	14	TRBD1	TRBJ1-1	CASSYDRVNTEAFF	TGTGCCAGTAGTTACGACAGGGTGAACACTGAAGCTTTCTTT
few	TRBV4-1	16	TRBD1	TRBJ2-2	CASRLSGTGGIGELFF	TGCGCCAGCAGGTTATCCGGGACAGGGGGCATCGGGGAGCTGTTTTTT
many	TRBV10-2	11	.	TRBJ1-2	CASSAGYGYTF	TGCGCCAGCAGTGCGGGCTATGGCTACACCTTC
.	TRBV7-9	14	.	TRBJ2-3	CASSPGGNTDTQYF	TGTGCCAGCAGCCCCGGGGGCAACACAGATACGCAGTATTTT
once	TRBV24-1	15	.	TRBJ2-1	CATSTFNGAANEQFF	TGTGCCACCAGTACCTTTAACGGGGCAGCCAATGAGCAGTTCTTC
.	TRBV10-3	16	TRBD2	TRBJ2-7	CAISDPTGGGTHEQYF	TGTGCCATCAGTGACCCCACGGGCGGGGGGACCCACGAGCAGTACTTC
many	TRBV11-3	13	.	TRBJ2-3	CASRRGPADTQYF	TGTGCCAGCAGGCGAGGGCCGGCAGATACGCAGTATTTT
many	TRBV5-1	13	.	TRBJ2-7	CASSLGPTYEQYF	TGCGCCAGCAGCCTGGGACCGACCTACGAGCAGTACTTC
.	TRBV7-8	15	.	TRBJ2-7	CASSLVKGPSYEQYF	TGTGCCAGCAGCTTAGTCAAGGGGCCCTCCTACGAGCAGTACTTC
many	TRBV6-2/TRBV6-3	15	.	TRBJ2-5	CASSYDGAEKETQYF	TGTGCCAGCAGTTACGATGGAGCGGAGAAAGAGACCCAGTACTTC
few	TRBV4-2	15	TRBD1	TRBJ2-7	CASSQETGGFYEQYF	TGTGCCAGCAGCCAAGAGACAGGGGGGTTCTACGAGCAGTACTTC
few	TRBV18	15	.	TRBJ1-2	CASSPYYKGEDGYTF	TGTGCCAGCTCTCCTTACTATAAAGGGGAGGATGGCTACACCTTC
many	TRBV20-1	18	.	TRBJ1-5	CSAPDRTAGGSSNQPQHF	TGCAGTGCGCCAGACAGGACAGCCGGGGGTAGCAGCAATCAGCCCCAGCATTTT
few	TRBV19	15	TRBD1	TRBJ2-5	CASSKVAGGTNTQYF	TGTGCCAGTAGTAAAGTAGCAGGGGGAACTAACACCCAGTACTTC
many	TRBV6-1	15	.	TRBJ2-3	CASRPGQAGTDTQYF	TGTGCCAGCAGGCCGGGCCAAGCGGGCACAGATACGCAGTATTTT
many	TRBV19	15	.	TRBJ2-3	CASSPTGRATDTQYF	TGTGCCAGTAGCCCGACAGGCAGGGCCACAGATACGCAGTATTTT